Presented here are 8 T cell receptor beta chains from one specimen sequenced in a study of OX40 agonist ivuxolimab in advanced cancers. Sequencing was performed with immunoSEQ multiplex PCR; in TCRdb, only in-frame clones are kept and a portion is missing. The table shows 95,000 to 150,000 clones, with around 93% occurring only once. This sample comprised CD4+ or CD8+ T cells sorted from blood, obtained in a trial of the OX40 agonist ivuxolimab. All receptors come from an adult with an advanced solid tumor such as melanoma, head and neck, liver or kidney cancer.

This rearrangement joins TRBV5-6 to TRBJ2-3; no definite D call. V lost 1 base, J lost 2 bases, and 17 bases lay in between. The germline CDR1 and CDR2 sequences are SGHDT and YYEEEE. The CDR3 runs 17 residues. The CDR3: CASSLLGRTVITDTQYF. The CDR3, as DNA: TGTGCCAGCAGCTTGCTAGGGCGGACGGTGATCACAGATACGCAGTATTTT.

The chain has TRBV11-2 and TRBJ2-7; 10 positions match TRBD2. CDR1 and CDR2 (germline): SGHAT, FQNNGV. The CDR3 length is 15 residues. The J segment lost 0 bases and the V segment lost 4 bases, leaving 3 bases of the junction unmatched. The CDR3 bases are TGTGCCAGCAGCTCCCTAGCGGGAGCCTCCTACGAGCAGTACTTC. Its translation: CASSSLAGASYEQYF.

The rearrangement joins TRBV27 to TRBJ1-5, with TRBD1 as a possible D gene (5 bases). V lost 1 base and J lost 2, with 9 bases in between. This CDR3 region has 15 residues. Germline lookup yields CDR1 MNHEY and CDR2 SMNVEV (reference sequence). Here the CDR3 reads CASSLLGTGNQPQHF. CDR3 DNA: TGTGCCAGCAGTTTATTAGGGACGGGCAATCAGCCCCAGCATTTT.

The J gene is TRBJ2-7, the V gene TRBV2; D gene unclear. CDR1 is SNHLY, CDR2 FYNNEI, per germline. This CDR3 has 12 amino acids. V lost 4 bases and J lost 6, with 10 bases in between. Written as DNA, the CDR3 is TGTGCCAGCAGTGTGAATTCTGTCGAGCAGTACTTC. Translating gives CASSVNSVEQYF.

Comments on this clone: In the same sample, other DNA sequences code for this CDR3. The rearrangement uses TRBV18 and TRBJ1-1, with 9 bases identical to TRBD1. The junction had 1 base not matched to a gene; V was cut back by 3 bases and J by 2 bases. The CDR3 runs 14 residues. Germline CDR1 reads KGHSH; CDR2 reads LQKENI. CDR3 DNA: TGTGCCAGCTCACCGGGACAGGGAAACACTGAAGCTTTCTTT. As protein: CASSPGQGNTEAFF.

The CDR3 region has the DNA TGCGCCAGCAAGGTCGCAGGGGCCACTGAAGCTTTCTTT. The encoded protein is CASKVAGATEAFF. The chain links TRBV5-1 to TRBJ1-1; weak D call: TRBD1 (6 bases). The germline V gene has CDR1 SGHRS and CDR2 YFSETQ. With 6 bases removed from V and 4 bases from J, the gap between germline ends came to 13 bases. The CDR3 loop spans 13 amino acids.

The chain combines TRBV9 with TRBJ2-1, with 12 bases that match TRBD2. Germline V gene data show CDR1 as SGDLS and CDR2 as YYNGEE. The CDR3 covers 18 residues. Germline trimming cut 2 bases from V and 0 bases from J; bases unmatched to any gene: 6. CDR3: CASSVGLAGYPSYNEQFF. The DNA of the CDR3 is TGTGCCAGCAGCGTCGGACTAGCGGGATACCCCTCCTACAATGAGCAGTTCTTC.

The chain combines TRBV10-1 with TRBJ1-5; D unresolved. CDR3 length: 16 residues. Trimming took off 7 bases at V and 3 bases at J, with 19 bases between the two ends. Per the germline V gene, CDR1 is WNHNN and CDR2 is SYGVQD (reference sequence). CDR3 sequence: CASIIERACYNQPQHF. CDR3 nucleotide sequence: TGCGCCAGCATAATAGAGAGGGCCTGTTACAATCAGCCCCAGCATTTT.